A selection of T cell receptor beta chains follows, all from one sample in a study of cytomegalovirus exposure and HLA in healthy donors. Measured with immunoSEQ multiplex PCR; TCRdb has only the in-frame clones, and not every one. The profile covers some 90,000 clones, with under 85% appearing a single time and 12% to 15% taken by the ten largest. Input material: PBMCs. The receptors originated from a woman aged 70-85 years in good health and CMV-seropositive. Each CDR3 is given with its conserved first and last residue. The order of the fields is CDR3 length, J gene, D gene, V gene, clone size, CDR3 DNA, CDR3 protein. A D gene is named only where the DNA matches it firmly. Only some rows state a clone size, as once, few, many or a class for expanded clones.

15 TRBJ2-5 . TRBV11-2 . TGTGCCAGCAGCAAAGTGCCCCAGGGATACGAGACCCAGTACTTC CASSKVPQGYETQYF
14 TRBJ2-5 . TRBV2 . TGTGCCAGCAGAATCGACAACCGCCAAGAGACCCAGTACTTC CASRIDNRQETQYF
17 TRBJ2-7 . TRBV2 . TGTGCCAGCAGTGATATCGGGCTCCGGGGAGCACCCTACGAGCAGTACTTC CASSDIGLRGAPYEQYF
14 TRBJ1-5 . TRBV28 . TGTGCCAGCAGTATAGGACAGTCAGTTCAGCCCCAGCATTTT CASSIGQSVQPQHF
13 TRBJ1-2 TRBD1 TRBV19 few TGTGCCAGCAAGGGACAGGGGGGCTATGGCTACACCTTC CASKGQGGYGYTF
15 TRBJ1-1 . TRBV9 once TGTGCCAGCAGCGTAGCTACAGTCCCGAACACTGAAGCTTTCTTT CASSVATVPNTEAFF
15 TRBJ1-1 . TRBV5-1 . TGCGCCAGCAGCCCGGGACAAATTTTGAACACTGAAGCTTTCTTT CASSPGQILNTEAFF
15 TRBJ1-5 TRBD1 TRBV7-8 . TGTGCCAGCAGCCCCGGGACAGGGGAATTTCAGCCCCAGCATTTT CASSPGTGEFQPQHF
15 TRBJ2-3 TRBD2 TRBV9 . TGTGCCAGCAGCGTAGTAGCGGGGGGGACAGGTACGCAGTATTTT CASSVVAGGTGTQYF
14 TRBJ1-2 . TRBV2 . TGTGCCAGCAACCGCGACAGGAGAAACTATGGCTACACCTTC CASNRDRRNYGYTF
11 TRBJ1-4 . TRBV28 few TGTGCCAGCACAACAGGGATACAACTGTTTTTT CASTTGIQLFF
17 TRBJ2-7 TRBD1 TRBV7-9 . TGTGCCTCAAACGACAGGGGTTGGGGAGATCCTTCCTACGAGCAGTACTTC CASNDRGWGDPSYEQYF
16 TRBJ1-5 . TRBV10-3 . TGTGCCATCAGTGAGTACCGGGGTCGGGGTAATCAGCCCCAGCATTTT CAISEYRGRGNQPQHF
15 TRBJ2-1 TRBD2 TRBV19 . TGTGCCAGTGGGGCTAGCGGGATTACCTACAATGAGCAGTTCTTC CASGASGITYNEQFF
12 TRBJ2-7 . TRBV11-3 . TGTGCCAGCAGCCGATTTCCGGGTGAGCAGTACTTC CASSRFPGEQYF
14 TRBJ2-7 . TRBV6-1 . TGTGCCAGCAGTGGAGCGGGCTCCTCCTACGAGCAGTACTTC CASSGAGSSYEQYF
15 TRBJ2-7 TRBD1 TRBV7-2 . TGTGCCAGCAGCTTAGCAGGGACAGGGAGCGACGAGCAGTACTTC CASSLAGTGSDEQYF